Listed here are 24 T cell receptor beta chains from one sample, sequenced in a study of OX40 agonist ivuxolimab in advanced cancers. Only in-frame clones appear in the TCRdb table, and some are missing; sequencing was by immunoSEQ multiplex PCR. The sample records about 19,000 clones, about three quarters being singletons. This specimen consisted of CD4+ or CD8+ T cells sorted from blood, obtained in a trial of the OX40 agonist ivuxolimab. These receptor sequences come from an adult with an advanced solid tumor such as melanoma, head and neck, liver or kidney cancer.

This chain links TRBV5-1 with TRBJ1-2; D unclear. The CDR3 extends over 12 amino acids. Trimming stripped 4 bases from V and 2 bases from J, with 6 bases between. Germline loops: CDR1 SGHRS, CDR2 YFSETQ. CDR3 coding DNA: TGCGCCAGCAGCAGGCTAAACTATGGCTACACCTTC. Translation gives CASSRLNYGYTF.

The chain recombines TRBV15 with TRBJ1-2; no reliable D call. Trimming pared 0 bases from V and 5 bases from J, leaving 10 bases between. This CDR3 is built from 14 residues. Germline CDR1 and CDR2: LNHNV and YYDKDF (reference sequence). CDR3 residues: CATSRDLGGYGYTF. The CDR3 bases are TGTGCCACCAGCAGAGATCTCGGAGGTTATGGCTACACCTTC.

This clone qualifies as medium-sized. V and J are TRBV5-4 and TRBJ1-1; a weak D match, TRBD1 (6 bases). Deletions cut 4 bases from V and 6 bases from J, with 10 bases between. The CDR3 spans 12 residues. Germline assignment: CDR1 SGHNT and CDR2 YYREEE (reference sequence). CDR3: CASSQDSPEAFF. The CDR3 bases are TGTGCCAGCAGCCAGGACAGCCCTGAAGCTTTCTTT.

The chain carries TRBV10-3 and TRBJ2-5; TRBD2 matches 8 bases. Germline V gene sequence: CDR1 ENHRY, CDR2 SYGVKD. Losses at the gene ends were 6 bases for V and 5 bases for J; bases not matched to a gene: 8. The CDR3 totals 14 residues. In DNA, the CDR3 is TGTGCCATCAGGGGAGCGGGGGCGGGGGAGACCCAGTACTTC. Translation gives CAIRGAGAGETQYF.

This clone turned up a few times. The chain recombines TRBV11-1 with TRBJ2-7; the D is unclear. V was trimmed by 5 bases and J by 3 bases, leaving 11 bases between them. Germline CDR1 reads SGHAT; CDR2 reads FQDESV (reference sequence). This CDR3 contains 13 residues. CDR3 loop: CASSKGPNYEQYF. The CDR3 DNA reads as TGTGCCAGCAGCAAGGGCCCAAACTACGAGCAGTACTTC.

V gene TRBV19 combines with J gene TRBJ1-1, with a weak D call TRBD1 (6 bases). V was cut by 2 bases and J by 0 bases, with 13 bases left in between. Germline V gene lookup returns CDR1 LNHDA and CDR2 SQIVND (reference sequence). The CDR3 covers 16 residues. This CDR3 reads CASSIWPGEMNTEAFF. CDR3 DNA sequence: TGTGCCAGTAGTATATGGCCAGGGGAAATGAACACTGAAGCTTTCTTT.

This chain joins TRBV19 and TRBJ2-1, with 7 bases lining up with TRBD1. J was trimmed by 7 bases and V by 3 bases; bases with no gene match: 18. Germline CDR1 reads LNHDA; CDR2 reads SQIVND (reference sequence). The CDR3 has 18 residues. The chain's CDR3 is CASSIIGPTGAGSNEQFF. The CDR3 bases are TGTGCCAGTAGTATTATTGGCCCCACAGGGGCAGGGTCGAATGAGCAGTTCTTC.

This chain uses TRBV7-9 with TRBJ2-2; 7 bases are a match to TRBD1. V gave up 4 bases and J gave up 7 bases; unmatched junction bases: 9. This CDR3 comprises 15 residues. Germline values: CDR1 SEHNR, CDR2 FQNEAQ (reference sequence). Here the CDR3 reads CASSSPTGMVGELFF. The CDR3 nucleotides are TGTGCCAGCAGCTCACCGACAGGGATGGTCGGGGAGCTGTTTTTT.

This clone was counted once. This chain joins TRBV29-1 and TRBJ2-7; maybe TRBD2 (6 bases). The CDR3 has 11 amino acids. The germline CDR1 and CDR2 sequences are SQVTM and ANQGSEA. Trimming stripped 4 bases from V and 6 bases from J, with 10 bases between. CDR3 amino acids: CSVVRDFEQYF. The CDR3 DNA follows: TGCAGCGTTGTAAGGGACTTCGAGCAGTACTTC.

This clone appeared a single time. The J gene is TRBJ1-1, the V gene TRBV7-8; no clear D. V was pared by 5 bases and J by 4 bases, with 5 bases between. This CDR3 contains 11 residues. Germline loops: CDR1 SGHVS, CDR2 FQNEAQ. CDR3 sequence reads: CASSLSTEAFF. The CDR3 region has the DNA TGTGCCAGCAGCCTAAGCACTGAAGCTTTCTTT.

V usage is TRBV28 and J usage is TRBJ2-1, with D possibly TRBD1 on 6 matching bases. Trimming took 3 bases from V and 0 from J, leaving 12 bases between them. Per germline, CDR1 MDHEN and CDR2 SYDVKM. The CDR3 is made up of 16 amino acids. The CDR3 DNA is TGTGCCAGCAGTTTTCATGGGGGCAACTCCTACAATGAGCAGTTCTTC. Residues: CASSFHGGNSYNEQFF.

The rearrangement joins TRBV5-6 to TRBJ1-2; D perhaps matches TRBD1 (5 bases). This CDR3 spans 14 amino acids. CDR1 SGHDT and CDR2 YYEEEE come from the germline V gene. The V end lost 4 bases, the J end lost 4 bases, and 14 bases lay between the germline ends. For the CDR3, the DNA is TGTGCCAGCAGCCCATGGACCCAGGGCTATGGCTACACCTTC. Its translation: CASSPWTQGYGYTF.

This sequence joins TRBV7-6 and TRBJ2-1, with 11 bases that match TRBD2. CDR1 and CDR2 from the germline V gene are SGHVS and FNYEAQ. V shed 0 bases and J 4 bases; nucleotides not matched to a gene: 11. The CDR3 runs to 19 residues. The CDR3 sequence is CASSLAPLAGATLYNEQFF. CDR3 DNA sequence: TGTGCCAGCAGCTTAGCGCCACTAGCGGGAGCGACTTTGTACAATGAGCAGTTCTTC.

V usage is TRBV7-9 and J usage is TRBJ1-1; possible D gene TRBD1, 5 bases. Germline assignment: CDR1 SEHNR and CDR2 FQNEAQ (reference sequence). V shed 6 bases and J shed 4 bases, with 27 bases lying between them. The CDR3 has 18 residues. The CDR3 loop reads CASSSRGAVANDFTEAFF. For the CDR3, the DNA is TGTGCCAGCAGTTCTAGAGGGGCCGTGGCGAATGATTTCACTGAAGCTTTCTTT.

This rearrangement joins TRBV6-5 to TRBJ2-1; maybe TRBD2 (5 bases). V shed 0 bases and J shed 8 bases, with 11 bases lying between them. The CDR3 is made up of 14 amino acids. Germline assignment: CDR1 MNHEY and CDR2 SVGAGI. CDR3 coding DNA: TGTGCCAGCAGTTACTCGACTATCCATGATGAGCAGTTCTTC. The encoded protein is CASSYSTIHDEQFF.

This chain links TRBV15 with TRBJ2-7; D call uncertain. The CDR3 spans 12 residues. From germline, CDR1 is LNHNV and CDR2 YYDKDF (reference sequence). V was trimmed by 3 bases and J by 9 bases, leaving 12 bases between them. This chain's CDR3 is CATSSSGGRQYF. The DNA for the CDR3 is TGTGCCACCAGCAGTTCCGGTGGAAGGCAGTACTTC.

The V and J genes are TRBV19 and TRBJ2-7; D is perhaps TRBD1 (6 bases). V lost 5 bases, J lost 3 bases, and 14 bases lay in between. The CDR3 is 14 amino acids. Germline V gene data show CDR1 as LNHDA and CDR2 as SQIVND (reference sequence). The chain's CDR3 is CASSFQGIGYEQYF. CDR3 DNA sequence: TGTGCCAGTAGTTTTCAGGGGATAGGCTACGAGCAGTACTTC.

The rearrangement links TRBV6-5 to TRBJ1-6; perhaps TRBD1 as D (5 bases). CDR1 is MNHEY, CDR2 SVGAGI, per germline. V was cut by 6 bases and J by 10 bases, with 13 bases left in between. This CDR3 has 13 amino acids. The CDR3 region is CASSQGLRSPLHF. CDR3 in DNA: TGTGCCAGCAGCCAGGGTTTACGGTCACCCCTCCACTTT.

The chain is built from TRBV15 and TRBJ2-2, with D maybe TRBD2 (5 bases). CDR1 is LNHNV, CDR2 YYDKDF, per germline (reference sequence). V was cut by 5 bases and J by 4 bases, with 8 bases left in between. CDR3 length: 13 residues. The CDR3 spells CATSARGTGELFF. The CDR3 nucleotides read TGTGCCACCAGCGCCCGGGGCACCGGGGAGCTGTTTTTT.

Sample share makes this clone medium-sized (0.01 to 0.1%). The CDR3 region is CAWNRGTGRQETQYF. The CDR3, as DNA: TGTGCCTGGAACCGGGGGACAGGGCGACAAGAGACCCAGTACTTC. The V call is TRBV30, the J call TRBJ2-5; 9 nucleotides align to TRBD1. The CDR3 loop spans 15 amino acids. Germline V gene data show CDR1 as GTSNPN and CDR2 as SVGIG (reference sequence). V was pared by 4 bases and J by 2 bases, with 8 bases of the junction left unmatched.

This chain's CDR3 is CASSDSGSGGEQYF. For the CDR3, the DNA is TGTGCCAGCAGTGACTCGGGTAGCGGCGGCGAGCAGTACTTC. The chain couples TRBV6-4 to TRBJ2-7; D possibly corresponds to TRBD2 (6 bases). The CDR3 runs 14 residues. The germline gives CDR1 MRHNA, CDR2 SNTAGT. V shed 0 bases and J shed 6 bases, with 12 bases lying between them.

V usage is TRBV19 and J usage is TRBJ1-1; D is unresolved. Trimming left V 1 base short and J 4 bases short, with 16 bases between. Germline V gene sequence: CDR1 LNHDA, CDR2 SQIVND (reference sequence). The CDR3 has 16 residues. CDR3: CASSIGFGESGTEAFF. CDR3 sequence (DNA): TGTGCCAGTAGTATAGGGTTCGGGGAATCGGGCACTGAAGCTTTCTTT.

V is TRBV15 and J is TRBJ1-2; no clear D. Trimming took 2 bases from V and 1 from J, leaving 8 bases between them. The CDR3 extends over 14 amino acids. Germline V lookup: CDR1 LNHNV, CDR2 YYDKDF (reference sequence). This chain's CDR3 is CATSRPDINYGYTF. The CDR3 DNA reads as TGTGCCACCAGCAGACCTGATATTAACTATGGCTACACCTTC.

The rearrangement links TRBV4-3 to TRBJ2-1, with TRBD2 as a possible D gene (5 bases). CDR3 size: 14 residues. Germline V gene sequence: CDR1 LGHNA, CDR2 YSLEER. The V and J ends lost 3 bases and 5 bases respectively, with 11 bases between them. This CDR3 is CASSHGDTHNEQFF. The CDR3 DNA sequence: TGCGCCAGCAGCCACGGGGATACGCACAATGAGCAGTTCTTC.